Listed below are T cell receptor beta chains from one sample, sequenced in a study of beta chain features in type 1 diabetes. Only in-frame clones appear in the TCRdb table, and some are missing; sequencing was by immunoSEQ multiplex PCR. The sample contains 25,000 to 30,000 clones, about 61% of which appear only once. Sequencing was done on a sample of Tregs from blood. These receptors were obtained from a young woman with type 1 diabetes. Each CDR3 is given with its conserved first and last residue. D genes are given only for firm matches. Not every row has a clone size; where given, it reads once, few, many or a size class.

size	V	J	D	CDR3	DNA
-	TRBV6-5	TRBJ2-7	-	CASSYSAGRYEQYF	TGTGCCAGCAGTTACTCGGCGGGGCGGTACGAGCAGTACTTC
-	TRBV18	TRBJ2-5	-	CASSPRPGSVEETQYF	TGTGCCAGCTCTCCTCGGCCGGGGTCCGTAGAAGAGACCCAGTACTTC
few	TRBV5-4	TRBJ2-7	TRBD2	CASSHNLAGTYEQYF	TGTGCCAGCAGCCATAATCTAGCGGGGACCTACGAGCAGTACTTC
-	TRBV5-1	TRBJ2-2	-	CASSLYVFTGELFF	TGCGCCAGCAGCTTGTATGTGTTCACCGGGGAGCTGTTTTTT
-	TRBV5-1	TRBJ2-1	TRBD2	CASSLTSGRAVESYNEQFF	TGCGCCAGCAGCTTGACTAGCGGGAGGGCCGTTGAGTCCTACAATGAGCAGTTCTTC
-	TRBV27	TRBJ2-4	-	CASRRRDGTFQYF	TGTGCCAGCAGACGAAGGGATGGGACATTTCAGTACTTC
once	TRBV9	TRBJ1-2	-	CASSGGQRTYGYTF	TGTGCCAGCAGCGGGGGGCAGAGAACATATGGCTACACCTTC
-	TRBV11-2	TRBJ2-5	TRBD2	CASSLAASGETQYF	TGTGCCAGCAGCTTAGCGGCTAGCGGGGAGACCCAGTACTTC
-	TRBV28	TRBJ1-5	TRBD1	CASSLHGQGANQPQHF	TGTGCCAGCAGTTTACATGGACAGGGGGCGAATCAGCCCCAGCATTTT
-	TRBV20-1	TRBJ2-5	-	CSASKEETQYF	TGCAGTGCTAGTAAGGAGGAGACCCAGTACTTC
-	TRBV7-9	TRBJ2-7	TRBD1	CASSLKLGQGYEQYF	TGTGCCAGCAGCTTAAAACTCGGACAGGGGTACGAGCAGTACTTC
few	TRBV11-2	TRBJ2-7	-	CASSLDRGSYEQYF	TGTGCCAGCAGCTTAGACCGCGGCTCCTACGAGCAGTACTTC
-	TRBV7-8	TRBJ2-1	TRBD1	CASSMGQGEGEQFF	TGTGCCAGCAGCATGGGACAGGGTGAGGGTGAGCAGTTCTTC
few	TRBV30	TRBJ2-1	-	CAWSFGQSYNEQFF	TGTGCCTGGAGTTTTGGACAGAGCTACAATGAGCAGTTCTTC
-	TRBV7-3	TRBJ2-3	TRBD2	CASSLRLAGVTDTQYF	TGTGCCAGCAGCTTACGACTAGCGGGAGTTACAGATACGCAGTATTTT
-	TRBV9	TRBJ2-3	TRBD2	CASSALAESTDTQYF	TGTGCCAGCAGCGCACTAGCGGAGAGCACAGATACGCAGTATTTT
-	TRBV5-1	TRBJ2-6	TRBD2	CASSSGGIPLSGANVLTF	TGCGCCAGCAGCTCGGGGGGAATCCCACTCTCTGGGGCCAACGTCCTGACTTTC
-	TRBV7-2	TRBJ2-1	TRBD2	CASSLMASGYNEQFF	TGTGCCAGCAGCTTAATGGCTAGCGGATACAATGAGCAGTTCTTC
few	TRBV7-2	TRBJ1-1	TRBD1	CASTRTGGFWTEAFF	TGTGCCAGCACCCGGACAGGGGGATTTTGGACTGAAGCTTTCTTT
-	TRBV11-2	TRBJ2-1	-	CASSLGQGMNEQFF	TGTGCCAGCAGTTTGGGTCAGGGTATGAATGAGCAGTTCTTC
-	TRBV28	TRBJ2-7	-	CASTLGRSYEQYF	TGTGCCAGCACCTTGGGGAGATCCTACGAGCAGTACTTC
-	TRBV30	TRBJ2-3	-	CAWSLSGITDTQYF	TGTGCCTGGAGTTTATCCGGGATCACAGATACGCAGTATTTT
-	TRBV29-1	TRBJ2-7	-	CSAIRWGHATSYEQYF	TGCAGCGCCATCCGCTGGGGACACGCTACTTCCTACGAGCAGTACTTC
-	TRBV19	TRBJ1-2	TRBD1	CASSHQDRARYTF	TGTGCCAGTAGTCACCAAGACAGGGCTCGCTACACCTTC
few	TRBV4-2	TRBJ1-1	-	CASFGGTSGSSPFF	TGTGCCAGCTTTGGAGGGACTAGCGGGAGCAGCCCTTTCTTT
-	TRBV27	TRBJ1-5	-	CASSFGAMWPQHF	TGTGCCAGCAGTTTCGGAGCAATGTGGCCCCAGCATTTT
-	TRBV7-6	TRBJ2-1	TRBD2	CASSLVPSGNNNEQFF	TGTGCCAGCAGCTTAGTCCCTAGCGGGAACAACAATGAGCAGTTCTTC
-	TRBV5-4	TRBJ1-4	-	CASSPGGTNEKLFF	TGTGCCAGCAGCCCAGGAGGAACTAATGAAAAACTGTTTTTT
few	TRBV30	TRBJ1-2	-	CAWSVGGVGYTF	TGTGCCTGGAGTGTAGGAGGGGTCGGCTACACCTTC
-	TRBV10-3	TRBJ1-1	-	CAISGTQGYAFF	TGTGCCATCAGTGGCACGCAGGGGTACGCTTTCTTT
once	TRBV10-3	TRBJ2-1	TRBD2	CAISESGRAEQFF	TGTGCCATCAGTGAGTCGGGGAGGGCTGAGCAGTTCTTC
-	TRBV5-4	TRBJ2-1	-	CASSLESGSSYNEQFF	TGTGCCAGCAGCTTAGAAAGCGGCTCCTCCTACAATGAGCAGTTCTTC
-	TRBV5-1	TRBJ1-2	TRBD1	CASSLWGDREGGYTF	TGCGCCAGCAGCTTGTGGGGGGACAGGGAAGGAGGCTACACCTTC
-	TRBV9	TRBJ2-1	-	CASQTRDEQFF	TGTGCCAGCCAGACTCGGGATGAGCAGTTCTTC
-	TRBV5-4	TRBJ2-3	-	CASSALERRTDTQYF	TGTGCCAGCAGCGCACTCGAGCGGCGCACAGATACGCAGTATTTT
-	TRBV9	TRBJ1-2	TRBD1	CASSSRDRGLAYTF	TGTGCCAGCAGCTCCCGGGACAGGGGGCTTGCCTACACCTTC
-	TRBV21-1	TRBJ2-7	-	CASSSRTVYTYEQYF	TGTGCCAGCAGCAGCCGGACAGTCTATACCTACGAGCAGTACTTC
-	TRBV7-6	TRBJ1-1	-	CASSPAGTEAFF	TGTGCCAGCAGCCCTGCCGGGACTGAAGCTTTCTTT
-	TRBV28	TRBJ2-7	TRBD2	CASSLNPSGSYEQYF	TGCGCCAGCAGTTTAAACCCTAGCGGGAGTTACGAGCAGTACTTC